Below, one TCR beta chain is given with its context. Its antigen is undetermined. This record comes from a study of identical twins. Study observations and caveats: Beta clonotypes that were abundant in cord blood contained fewer insertions, a pattern absent from memory repertoires. Rather than following the same donors, the conclusions depended on cross-sectional statistical analysis.

TCRdb processed the 5' RACE reads anew with MiXCR; each CDR3 protein has one entry. The sample lists 400,000 to 500,000 distinct CDR3 sequences; around 18% were seen once. This CDR3 has 14 residues. Germline CDR1 is SEHNR and CDR2 is FQNEAQ (reference sequence). Deletions cut 5 bases from V and 6 bases from J, with 16 bases between. Sequenced material: naive T cells sorted from blood. This TCR was sampled from a middle-aged man in good health. The chain joins TRBV7-9 to TRBJ1-1; D is undetermined. The CDR3 reads CASSPGEGKAEAFF. For the CDR3, the DNA is TGTGCCAGCAGCCCTGGGGAGGGAAAAGCTGAAGCTTTCTTT.